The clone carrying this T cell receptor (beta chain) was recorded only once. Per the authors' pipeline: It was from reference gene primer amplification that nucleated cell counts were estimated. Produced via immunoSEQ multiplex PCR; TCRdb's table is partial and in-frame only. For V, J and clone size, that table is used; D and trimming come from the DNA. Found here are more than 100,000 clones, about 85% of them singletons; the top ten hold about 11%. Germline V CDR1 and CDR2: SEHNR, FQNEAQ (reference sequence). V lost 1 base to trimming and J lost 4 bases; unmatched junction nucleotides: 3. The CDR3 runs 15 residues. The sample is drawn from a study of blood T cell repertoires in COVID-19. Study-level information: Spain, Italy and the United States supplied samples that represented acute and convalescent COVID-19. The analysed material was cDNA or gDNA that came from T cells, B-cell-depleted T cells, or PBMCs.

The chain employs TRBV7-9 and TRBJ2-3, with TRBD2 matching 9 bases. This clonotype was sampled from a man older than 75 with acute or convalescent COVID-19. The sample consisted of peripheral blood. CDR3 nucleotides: TGTGCCAGCAGCTTAGGCGGGGGGGCGTCAGATACGCAGTATTTT. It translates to CASSLGGGASDTQYF.